The present T cell receptor (beta chain) was sequenced within a study of blood T cell repertoires in COVID-19. Study in general: Researchers got acute and convalescent COVID-19 samples from the United States, Italy and Spain. Sources were T cells, B-cell-depleted T cells, or PBMCs; the material itself was cDNA or gDNA.

The CDR3 runs 14 residues. V lost 0 bases to trimming and J lost 3 bases, with 7 bases between them. From germline, CDR1 is SGHRS and CDR2 YFSETQ. In the authors' methods: It was from reference gene primer amplification that nucleated cell counts were estimated. Some clones are missing from TCRdb's copy, which holds only in-frame ones; the method was immunoSEQ multiplex PCR. That table gives V, J and clone size, and the DNA gave D and trimming. Of 300,000 or so clones detected, 88% appear once; the ten largest clones hold roughly 7%. This clone occurred a few times. Other DNA sequences in this sample translate to the same CDR3.

The clonotype comes from a woman under 40 who had recovered from COVID-19. V usage is TRBV5-1 and J usage is TRBJ1-3, with D perhaps matching TRBD1 (5 bases). Source material: peripheral blood. Written as DNA, the CDR3 is TGCGCCAGCAGCTTGGCAGGGTATGGAAACACCATATATTTT. The encoded protein is CASSLAGYGNTIYF.